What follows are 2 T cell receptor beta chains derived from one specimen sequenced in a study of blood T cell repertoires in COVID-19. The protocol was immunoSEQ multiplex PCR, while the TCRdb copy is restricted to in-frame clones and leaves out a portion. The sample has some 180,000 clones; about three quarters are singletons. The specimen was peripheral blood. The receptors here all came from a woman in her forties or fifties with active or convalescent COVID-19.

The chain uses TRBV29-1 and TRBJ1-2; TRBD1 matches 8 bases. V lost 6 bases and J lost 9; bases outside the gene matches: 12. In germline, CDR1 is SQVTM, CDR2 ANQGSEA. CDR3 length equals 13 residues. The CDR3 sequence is CSVGLDRGESYTF. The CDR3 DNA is TGCAGCGTGGGACTCGACAGGGGAGAGAGCTACACCTTC.

CDR3 sequence (DNA): TGTGCCAGCAGCCCACTAGCGGGGGGGCACAGTGAGCAGTTCTTC. Amino acids: CASSPLAGGHSEQFF. This chain links TRBV7-2 with TRBJ2-1, with 13 bases matching TRBD2. The germline V gene has CDR1 SGHTA and CDR2 FQGNSA. This CDR3 region has 15 residues. With 5 bases clipped from V and 9 bases from J, the junction kept 7 bases outside the gene matches. Full variable domain (remainder filled in from reference TRBV7-2 and TRBJ2-1): GAGVSQSPSNKVTEKGKDVELRCDPISGHTALYWYRQSLGQGLEFLIYFQGNSAPDKSGLPSDRFSAERTGGSVSTLTIQRTQQEDSAVYLCASSPLAGGHSEQFFGPGTRLTVL.